This TCR beta chain was documented in a study of T cells in Graves' hyperthyroidism and ophthalmopathy. This clonotype was seen many times. RNA transcripts provided the source from which TCR beta CDR3 regions were amplified. First-round RT-PCR of the TCR CDR3 relied on the HTBI primer set. TCRdb used MiXCR to reprocess the multiplex PCR reads, holding one entry per CDR3 protein. The table shows hundreds of thousands of distinct CDR3 sequences, with over 35% occurring only once. With V trimmed by 8 bases and J by 5 bases, 5 bases remained unmatched. CDR1 LNHDA and CDR2 SQIVND come from the germline V gene (reference sequence). This CDR3 contains 12 residues.

The sample consisted of blood. The clonotype comes from a man aged 18 to 30 with Graves' hyperthyroidism. This chain links TRBV19 with TRBJ1-2, with 7 bases matching TRBD1. CDR3 residues: CASWDSFYGYTF. The CDR3, as DNA: TGTGCCAGTTGGGACAGCTTTTATGGCTACACCTTC.